The clone carrying this T cell receptor beta chain was seen ten or more times. No antigen is known for it. Mismatch with germline at one junction end may stem from a read error. CDR3 size: 14 residues. Germline V gives CDR1 MNHNS, CDR2 SASEGT. The data originate from a study of metastatic and nonmetastatic thyroid tumors. Study results and caveats: Significantly higher TCR beta diversity was reportedly seen in malignant thyroid tumors than benign nodules, in blood and tumor.

There were no patients who had received any treatment before thyroid surgery. Through MiXCR, TCRdb re-clonotyped the PCR reads. There are about 25,000 clones in the sample; approximately 20% occur only once, and roughly 5% lies in the top ten. The chain uses TRBV6-1 and TRBJ2-5, with D tentatively TRBD2 (6 bases). This receptor was identified in a male donor with papillary thyroid cancer or a benign thyroid nodule (not recorded which). Some clones in this sample may be carry-over from other donors' samples. The specimen was blood. CDR3 region: CASSFGLPQEAQYF. The CDR3 DNA is TGTGCCAGCAGTTTTGGACTACCTCAAGAGGCCCAGTACTTC.